Each of the 11 T cell receptor beta chains below was sequenced from the same sample in a study of T cell repertoires in cytomegalovirus infection. No antigens are known for them. TCRdb called the reads again in MiXCR, with one record for every CDR3 protein. The repertoire holds fewer than 650,000 distinct CDR3 sequences, 40% seen once, with 40% to 60% in the top ten. The sample was cultured PBMCs, taken from culture after CMV antigen stimulation. The receptors here all came from a human donor in good health (CMV status not recorded). Some clones in this sample may be carry-over from other donors' samples.

This rearrangement joins TRBV6-5 to TRBJ2-1; TRBD2 matches 7 bases. The CDR3 sequence is 15 residues long. The germline V gene has CDR1 MNHEY and CDR2 SVGAGI. J lost 2 bases, V lost 4 bases, and 5 bases had no gene match. CDR3 DNA sequence: TGTGCCAGCAGTTTTGGGGGGGGAACCTACAATGAGCAGTTCTTC. It encodes CASSFGGGTYNEQFF.

The chain links TRBV7-2 to TRBJ2-3, with 8 bases that match TRBD1. The CDR3 spans 14 residues. From germline, CDR1 is SGHTA and CDR2 FQGNSA. J was trimmed by 6 bases and V by 5 bases; bases with no gene match: 7. Here the CDR3 reads CASSPTGVWDTQYF. CDR3 nucleotide sequence: TGTGCCAGCAGCCCGACAGGGGTCTGGGATACGCAGTATTTT.

This clonotype occurred a few times. The V and J genes are TRBV5-1 and TRBJ2-6; 7 bases line up with TRBD2. The CDR3 is 17 amino acids. V shed 2 bases, J shed 0 bases, and the junction held 5 bases outside the gene matches. Germline V CDR1 and CDR2: SGHRS, YFSETQ. The CDR3 bases are TGCGCCAGCAGCTTCCTAGCGGTAGACTCTGGGGCCAACGTCCTGACTTTC. Protein product: CASSFLAVDSGANVLTF.

A few counts support this clonotype. This chain uses TRBV27 with TRBJ2-3; D is uncertain. The CDR3 totals 13 residues. Deletions cut 3 bases from V and 2 bases from J, with 6 bases between. Germline V CDR1 and CDR2: MNHEY, SMNVEV (reference sequence). CDR3 nucleotide sequence: TGTGCCAGCAGTTTTTTGATCACAGATACGCAGTATTTT. This codes for CASSFLITDTQYF.

The chain combines TRBV7-2 with TRBJ1-1; D remains ambiguous. Germline V gives CDR1 SGHTA, CDR2 FQGNSA. The CDR3 extends over 13 amino acids. V lost 1 base, J lost 7 bases, and 10 bases lay in between. CDR3 loop: CASSLGIGYEAFF. As DNA, the CDR3 is TGTGCCAGCAGCTTAGGAATCGGCTATGAAGCTTTCTTT.

This clonotype was picked up a small number of times. The chain combines TRBV7-2 with TRBJ2-2; 10 bases are a match to TRBD2. V lost 1 base and J lost 4; bases outside the gene matches: 3. The V gene's germline CDR1 is SGHTA and CDR2 FQGNSA. This CDR3 is 16 amino acids long. In nucleotides, the CDR3 is TGTGCCAGCAGCTTAGAACTAGCGGGGTCCACCGGGGAGCTGTTTTTT. Translation gives CASSLELAGSTGELFF.

The chain carries TRBV12-3 or TRBV12-4 and TRBJ1-2, with D tentatively TRBD1 (5 bases). The CDR3 covers 13 residues. Trimming removed 8 bases at V and 6 bases at J, with 16 bases between. CDR3 nucleotides: TGTGCCAGCTCCGGCAGTAAGGGGCATGGCTACACCTTC. As protein: CASSGSKGHGYTF.

This clonotype appeared a few times. The genes are TRBV7-8 and TRBJ2-5, with TRBD2 as a possible D gene (6 bases). The CDR3 is made up of 14 amino acids. V was pared by 2 bases and J by 3 bases, with 10 bases between. Germline CDR1 and CDR2: SGHVS and FQNEAQ. The CDR3 sequence is CASSLLKREETQYF. The CDR3 nucleotides are TGTGCCAGCAGCTTACTGAAGCGGGAAGAGACCCAGTACTTC.

This chain links TRBV6-2 or TRBV6-3 with TRBJ2-1; a possible D gene is TRBD2 (5 bases). V lost 0 bases and J 0 bases, leaving 12 bases between the germline ends. Germline V gene sequence: CDR1 MNHEY, CDR2 SVGEGT. CDR3 size: 17 residues. The CDR3 DNA reads as TGTGCCAGCAGTTACTCCTGGACTGCCAGCTCCTACAATGAGCAGTTCTTC. As protein: CASSYSWTASSYNEQFF.

This chain joins TRBV7-2 and TRBJ1-4; D may be TRBD1 (5 bases). Germline CDR1 and CDR2: SGHTA and FQGNSA. Trimming cost V 1 base and J 2 bases, with 11 bases left between them. The CDR3 is made up of 16 amino acids. The CDR3: CASSLGQGGTNEKLFF. CDR3 coding DNA: TGTGCCAGCAGCTTAGGGCAGGGTGGGACTAATGAAAAACTGTTTTTT.

The chain links TRBV19 to TRBJ1-2; D gene uncertain. The CDR3 length is 13 residues. Trimming took off 3 bases at V and 6 bases at J, with 11 bases between the two ends. Germline lookup yields CDR1 LNHDA and CDR2 SQIVND (reference sequence). Here the CDR3 reads CASSIYDGNGYTF. CDR3 DNA sequence: TGTGCCAGTAGTATCTACGACGGAAATGGCTACACCTTC.